This T cell receptor (beta chain) was observed in a study of control samples from healthy donors and cancer patients. Trimming removed 4 bases from V and 7 bases from J, with 11 bases in between. CDR1 and CDR2 (germline): WNHNN, SYGVQD (reference sequence). The CDR3 is 14 residues long. This clone was counted a single time. Some clones are missing from TCRdb's copy, which holds only in-frame ones; the method was immunoSEQ multiplex PCR. The sample includes roughly 180,000 clones, roughly 92% of them seen just once. The clonotype was recovered from a woman aged 18 to 35 in good health. Sequenced: blood. The rearrangement joins TRBV10-1 to TRBJ1-6; weak D call: TRBD1 (5 bases). CDR3 DNA sequence: TGCGCCAGCAGTGCCGGGACGGGAAATTCACCCCTCCACTTT. It is translated as CASSAGTGNSPLHF.